The clone carrying this T cell receptor beta chain was seen once. Its antigen is undetermined. Investigators sourced approximately 2 micrograms of genomic DNA from cryopreserved PBMCs for TCR beta libraries. This sample is drawn from a study of cytotoxic CD8 clonotypes in ibrutinib-treated CLL. Study-level background: Responses: approximately 24 partial, 2 complete; after median around 68 months, around 14 stayed remitted, around twelve progressed. The study's findings and limits: The clonality rise at ibrutinib response reflected private clonotype expansion. Clonality measured at baseline exceeded age-matched healthy donors, tracking circulating CD8+ T-cell counts.

The CDR3 has 14 amino acids. CDR1 is SEHNR, CDR2 FQNEAQ, per germline (reference sequence). Trimming took 1 base from V and 4 from J, leaving 10 bases between them. TCRdb's copy holds only in-frame clones and misses some; the assay was immunoSEQ multiplex PCR. The sample lists 250,000 to 350,000 clones; approximately 76% were seen once. This sequence was found in a human donor with chronic lymphocytic leukemia. The chain has TRBV7-9 and TRBJ1-2, with D unresolved. This material consisted of PBMCs, taken at disease progression, from a patient treated with ibrutinib. The CDR3 here is CASSLGQVAYGYTF. CDR3 coding DNA: TGTGCCAGCAGCTTAGGCCAGGTCGCCTATGGCTACACCTTC. Full variable domain (rest looked up from reference TRBV7-9 and TRBJ1-2): DTGVSQNPRHKITKRGQNVTFRCDPISEHNRLYWYRQTLGQGPEFLTYFQNEAQLEKSRLLSDRFSAERPKGSFSTLEIQRTEQGDSAMYLCASSLGQVAYGYTFGSGTRLTVV.